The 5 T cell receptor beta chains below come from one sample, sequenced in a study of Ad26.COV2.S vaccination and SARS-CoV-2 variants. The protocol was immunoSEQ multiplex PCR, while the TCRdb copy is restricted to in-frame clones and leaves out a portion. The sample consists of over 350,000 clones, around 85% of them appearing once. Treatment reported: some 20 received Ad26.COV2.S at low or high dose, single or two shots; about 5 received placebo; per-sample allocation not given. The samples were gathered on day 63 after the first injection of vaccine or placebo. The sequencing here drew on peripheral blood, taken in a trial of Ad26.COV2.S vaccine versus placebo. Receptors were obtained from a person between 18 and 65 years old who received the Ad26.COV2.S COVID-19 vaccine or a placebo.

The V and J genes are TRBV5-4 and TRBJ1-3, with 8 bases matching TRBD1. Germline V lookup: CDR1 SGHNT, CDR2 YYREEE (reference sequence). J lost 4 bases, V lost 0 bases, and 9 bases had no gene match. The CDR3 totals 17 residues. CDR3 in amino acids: CASSLDRTGNSGNTIYF. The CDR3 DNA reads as TGTGCCAGCAGCTTGGATAGGACAGGGAATTCAGGAAACACCATATATTTT.

CDR3 sequence: CASSLLFGELFF. The CDR3 DNA is TGTGCCAGCAGCCTACTGTTCGGGGAGCTGTTTTTT. This sequence joins TRBV7-2 and TRBJ2-2; D not resolved. The CDR3 consists of 12 residues. Germline V gives CDR1 SGHTA, CDR2 FQGNSA. The V end was cut by 5 bases, the J end by 7 bases, with 8 bases between.

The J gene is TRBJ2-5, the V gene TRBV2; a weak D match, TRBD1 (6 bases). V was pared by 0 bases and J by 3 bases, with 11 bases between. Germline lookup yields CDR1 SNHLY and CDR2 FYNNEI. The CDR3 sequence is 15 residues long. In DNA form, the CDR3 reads TGTGCCAGCAGTGAAGCGGGCAGGGGTGAAGAGACCCAGTACTTC. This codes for CASSEAGRGEETQYF. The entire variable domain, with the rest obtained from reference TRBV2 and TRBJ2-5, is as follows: EPEVTQTPSHQVTQMGQEVILRCVPISNHLYFYWYRQILGQKVEFLVSFYNNEISEKSEIFDDQFSVERPDGSNFTLKIRSTKLEDSAMYFCASSEAGRGEETQYFGPGTRLLVL.

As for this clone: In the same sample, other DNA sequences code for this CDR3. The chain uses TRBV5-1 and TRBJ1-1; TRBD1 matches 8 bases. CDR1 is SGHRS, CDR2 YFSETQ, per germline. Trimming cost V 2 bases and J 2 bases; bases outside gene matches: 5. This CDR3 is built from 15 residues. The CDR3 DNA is TGCGCCAGCAGCTTAGGCGCAGGGGGCAACACTGAAGCTTTCTTT. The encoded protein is CASSLGAGGNTEAFF.

The chain's CDR3 is CATAGGTSGAEQYF. For the CDR3, the DNA is TGTGCCACAGCGGGAGGGACTAGCGGGGCTGAGCAGTACTTC. The rearrangement joins TRBV27 to TRBJ2-7, with TRBD2 matching 13 bases. Trimming at V came to 10 bases and at J to 7 bases, leaving 10 bases not matched to a gene. The germline CDR1 and CDR2 sequences are MNHEY and SMNVEV (reference sequence). The CDR3 covers 14 residues.